This entry features one T cell receptor beta chain sequence. Antigen: not known. This entry comes from a study of long-term antiretroviral therapy in people with HIV. General study points: Clones showing expansion before ART dominated the repertoire at all time points. In HIV, the repertoires covered a tighter span of CDR3 lengths than in controls.

The germline gives CDR1 SEHNR, CDR2 FQNEAQ (reference sequence). After removal of 10 bases from V and 8 bases from J, the junction contained 10 bases not matched to a gene. The CDR3 is made up of 13 amino acids. Inclusion required at least two post-ART and at least one pre-ART PBMC samples. Cryopreserved PBMC numbered about 1-10 million per sample before DNA extraction. Run at survey level, the immunoSEQ assay was version v3.0. TCRdb's copy holds only in-frame clones and misses some; the assay was immunoSEQ multiplex PCR. The repertoire has some 17,000 clones, around 81% of them found once; the top ten carry under 9.5%.

This sample comprised unsorted PBMCs, obtained 0.3 years before starting antiretroviral therapy. The sequence was collected from a man over 45 with HIV. J is TRBJ2-1 and V is TRBV7-9; 8 positions match TRBD2. CDR3 sequence: CANSPGLEYEQFF. CDR3 nucleotides: TGTGCCAACTCTCCGGGACTAGAATATGAGCAGTTCTTC.